This T cell receptor (beta chain) is from a study of spatial heterogeneity in lung cancer. Across the whole study: Beta-chain sequences were consistently detected more often than alpha-chain sequences. More than nine raw reads, on average, carried each unique TCR and UMI combination.

This clonotype was detected many times. A library prepared for alpha chains yielded this beta chain as an off-target read; its size is of little meaning. The time point: sample taken at primary tumor resection. Whole RNA came from tumor, nontumor lung or frozen PBMC and was sequenced without being sorted. There were 72 donors, all of them untreated patients with early-stage non-small cell lung cancer. Germline CDR1 and CDR2: SQVTM and ANQGSEA. V dropped 3 bases and J dropped 2 bases, with 10 bases sitting between them. CDR3 size: 13 residues. TCRdb independently ran MiXCR on the 5' RACE reads; one entry per CDR3 protein. This sample has 12,000 or so distinct CDR3 sequences; 6.2% occur once, and the top ten carry 10%.

The V and J genes are TRBV29-1 and TRBJ2-5, with D unresolved. Sequences were derived from normal lung tissue next to the tumor, sampled at surgery. The clonotype was recovered from a male donor with early-stage non-small cell lung cancer. CDR3: CSVDPPHQETQYF. In nucleotides, the CDR3 is TGCAGCGTTGATCCACCGCATCAAGAGACCCAGTACTTC.